Sequencing of this TCR beta chain was carried out in a study of Graves' ophthalmopathy and Graves' hyperthyroidism. Points from the study as a whole: The study's model predicted ophthalmopathy progression at about 68% sensitivity and almost 75% specificity.

TCR beta CDR3 amplification used RNA transcripts. RT-PCR was first run with HTBI primers, then multiplex PCR in a second round. Using its own MiXCR run on the multiplex PCR reads, TCRdb lists one record per CDR3 protein. The table records 170,000 or so distinct CDR3 sequences, less than 45% of them present only once. The CDR3 runs 15 residues. The V and J ends lost 0 bases and 6 bases respectively, with 15 bases between them. Germline-derived CDR1 and CDR2 are MGHRA and YSYEKL. In the case of this clonotype: Its specificity is unknown.

The chain couples TRBV4-1 to TRBJ2-7; either TRBD1 or TRBD2 may supply D (6 bases each). Material: peripheral blood. The receptor's source is a woman in her thirties or forties with Graves' ophthalmopathy. The CDR3 loop is CASSQDARGLGEQYF. CDR3 bases: TGCGCCAGCAGCCAAGACGCCAGGGGACTGGGCGAGCAGTACTTC.